Shown below are 21 T cell receptor beta chains from a single sample sequenced in a study of human T cells and chemical hapten exposure. MiXCR was run by TCRdb on the RACE reads, yielding one entry per CDR3 protein. The table has 150,000 to 200,000 distinct CDR3 sequences, about 20% seen once. Sample time point: patch test 1, 2 weeks after DPC sensitization. Treatment: therapeutic diphenylcyclopropenone sensitization with weekly scalp DPC. Sequences were derived from whole blood, sampled in connection with sensitization to the hapten diphenylcyclopropenone (DPC). Receptor source: a woman aged 50 to 65 with alopecia areata. Some clones in this sample may be carry-over from other donors' samples.

The chain employs TRBV12-3 or TRBV12-4 and TRBJ1-3; TRBD1 matches at 9 bases. J was trimmed by 6 bases and V by 5 bases; bases with no gene match: 8. The CDR3 is 15 amino acids. For the CDR3, the DNA is TGTGCCAGCAGTAGGACAGGGGCGAAGGAAAACACCATATATTTT. It translates to CASSRTGAKENTIYF.

V gene TRBV6-2 or TRBV6-3 combines with J gene TRBJ2-7; a possible D gene is TRBD2 (6 bases). This CDR3 is built from 16 residues. V was trimmed by 5 bases and J by 3 bases, leaving 20 bases between them. CDR1 and CDR2 (germline): MNHEY, SVGEGT. In DNA, the CDR3 is TGTGCCAGCAGTCTCACCGTGGAGGGAACTAACTACGAGCAGTACTTC. This sequence encodes CASSLTVEGTNYEQYF.

This clonotype was seen more than once but under ten times. The chain links TRBV20-1 to TRBJ1-5; TRBD1 is a possible D gene (6 bases). The CDR3 extends over 17 amino acids. Deletions cut 3 bases from V and 6 bases from J, with 24 bases between. Germline loops: CDR1 DFQATT, CDR2 SNEGSKA (reference sequence). DNA of the CDR3: TGCAGTGCTAGCGATTTTTGGGGGCTTTTCGGGTCTCAGCCCCAGCATTTT. This codes for CSASDFWGLFGSQPQHF.

The V and J genes are TRBV21-1 and TRBJ1-5; whether TRBD1, the table's D call, matches the DNA was not checked. TRBV21-1 is a pseudogene. CDR3 size: 18 residues. The chain's CDR3 is CASSKSGGGRSYNQPQHF. CDR3 DNA: TGTGCCAGCAGCAAATCCGGTGGTGGGCGGTCGTACAATCAGCCCCAGCATTTT.

The chain is built from TRBV6-4 and TRBJ2-2, with D unresolved. Germline CDR1 is MRHNA and CDR2 is SNTAGT. The CDR3 has 14 amino acids. Trimming cost V 1 base and J 3 bases, with 6 bases left between them. The CDR3 coding sequence is TGTGCCAGCAGTGACTACGGAGACACCGGGGAGCTGTTTTTT. Protein sequence: CASSDYGDTGELFF.

The V and J genes are TRBV20-1 and TRBJ2-7; 14 positions match TRBD2. The CDR3 loop spans 16 amino acids. V lost 6 bases, J lost 1 base, and 8 bases stayed unmatched. Looked up from germline, CDR1 is DFQATT and CDR2 is SNEGSKA (reference sequence). The CDR3 region is CSAMGLAGDGSYEQYF. CDR3 nucleotides: TGCAGTGCGATGGGACTAGCGGGAGACGGGTCCTACGAGCAGTACTTC.

CDR3 bases: TGTGCCAGCAGCAATAGAGCGGTAAGGGTCGACTATGGCTACACCTTC. Translated, it gives CASSNRAVRVDYGYTF. The chain carries TRBV3-1 and TRBJ1-2; no clear D gene. The V gene's germline CDR1 is LGHDT and CDR2 YNNKEL (reference sequence). Trimming removed 5 bases from V and 3 bases from J, with 19 bases in between. CDR3 size: 16 residues. Full variable domain (outside the CDR3, taken from reference TRBV3-1 and TRBJ1-2): DTAVSQTPKYLVTQMGNDKSIKCEQNLGHDTMYWYKQDSKKFLKIMFSYNNKELIINETVPNRFSPKSPDKAHLNLHINSLELGDSAVYFCASSNRAVRVDYGYTFGSGTRLTVV.

This clonotype showed up just a few times. The chain couples TRBV20-1 to TRBJ2-7; D possibly corresponds to TRBD2 (6 bases). Trimming stripped 3 bases from V and 4 bases from J, with 10 bases between. The CDR3 is 12 residues long. Per germline, CDR1 DFQATT and CDR2 SNEGSKA (reference sequence). The CDR3 sequence: CSASGSDYEQYF. CDR3 sequence (DNA): TGCAGTGCTAGCGGGAGCGATTACGAGCAGTACTTC.

This clonotype came up a few times. The chain joins TRBV29-1 to TRBJ2-3, with D uncertain. Looked up from germline, CDR1 is SQVTM and CDR2 is ANQGSEA. Between the trimmed V and J ends, which lost 3 bases and 0 bases, there was a span of 7 bases. This CDR3 spans 13 amino acids. This CDR3 reads CSVESESTDTQYF. CDR3 sequence (DNA): TGCAGCGTTGAGAGCGAGAGCACAGATACGCAGTATTTT.

V usage is TRBV7-2 and J usage is TRBJ2-3; a weak D match, TRBD1 (7 bases). V was shortened by 5 bases and J by 0 bases, with 15 bases between the two germline ends. CDR3 length: 16 amino acids. Germline CDR1 and CDR2: SGHTA and FQGNSA. CDR3 region: CASSPGGRDSTDTQYF. In nucleotides, the CDR3 is TGTGCCAGCAGCCCAGGGGGGCGAGATAGCACAGATACGCAGTATTTT.

The chain carries TRBV19 and TRBJ1-1; D gene uncertain. The CDR3 extends over 15 amino acids. V lost 6 bases and J lost 0, with 14 bases in between. From germline, CDR1 is LNHDA and CDR2 SQIVND (reference sequence). The CDR3 loop reads CASRPGLRLNTEAFF. DNA for the CDR3: TGTGCCAGTAGGCCGGGTCTTCGGTTGAACACTGAAGCTTTCTTT.

The chain joins TRBV20-1 to TRBJ2-3; TRBD1 or TRBD2 may be the D gene (7 bases each). The CDR3 runs 19 residues. Trimming cost V 0 bases and J 1 base, with 23 bases left between them. Germline V gene sequence: CDR1 DFQATT, CDR2 SNEGSKA (reference sequence). In DNA form, the CDR3 reads TGCAGTGCTAGAGATAGCGCCGCAGGGGGGGCGGGCCGCACAGATACGCAGTATTTT. Its translation: CSARDSAAGGAGRTDTQYF.

This chain uses TRBV10-2 with TRBJ1-1, with 8 bases lining up with TRBD1. Unmatched junction bases numbered 12, after V lost 6 bases and J lost 6 bases. CDR1 and CDR2 from the germline V gene are WSHSY and SAAADI. The CDR3 covers 15 residues. The CDR3 bases are TGCGCCAGCAGGGAAAGAACAGGGGGAGTAGCTGAAGCTTTCTTT. As protein: CASRERTGGVAEAFF.

This clonotype was recorded many times. This rearrangement joins TRBV7-9 to TRBJ2-1; D is ambiguous. This CDR3 comprises 11 residues. V dropped 5 bases and J dropped 9 bases, with 8 bases sitting between them. Germline V gene sequence: CDR1 SEHNR, CDR2 FQNEAQ (reference sequence). In nucleotides, the CDR3 is TGTGCCAGCAGCCCCAATACTGAGCAGTTCTTC. This sequence encodes CASSPNTEQFF. The full variable domain, rest sourced from reference TRBV7-9 and TRBJ2-1, is DTGVSQNPRHKITKRGQNVTFRCDPISEHNRLYWYRQTLGQGPEFLTYFQNEAQLEKSRLLSDRFSAERPKGSFSTLEIQRTEQGDSAMYLCASSPNTEQFFGPGTRLTVL.

On this clonotype: A junction end diverges from the germline sequence, so it may reflect a read error. The genes are TRBV30 and TRBJ2-1, with D perhaps matching TRBD1 or TRBD2 (5 bases each). The CDR3 is 14 residues long. In germline, CDR1 is GTSNPN, CDR2 SVGIG (reference sequence). The CDR3 loop is CARTINTGPSPQVF. The CDR3 region has the DNA TGTGCCCGAACAATTAACACGGGGCCTTCCCCTCAGGTCTTC.

The chain recombines TRBV6-5 with TRBJ2-5, with 7 bases identical to TRBD2. CDR1 is MNHEY and CDR2 is SVGAGI in the germline V gene. The CDR3 sequence is 14 residues long. V dropped 0 bases and J dropped 4; count of bases not matched to a gene: 2. The CDR3 region is CASSYSSGTETQYF. In nucleotides, the CDR3 is TGTGCCAGCAGTTACTCAAGCGGGACAGAGACCCAGTACTTC.

CDR3 sequence: CSARAAAGVNEQFF. The DNA of the CDR3 is TGCAGTGCTAGAGCGGCAGCGGGAGTCAATGAGCAGTTCTTC. The chain recombines TRBV20-1 with TRBJ2-1; TRBD2 agrees at 8 bases. The V gene end was trimmed by 1 base and the J gene end by 6 bases; junction bases not matched to a gene: 5. This CDR3 comprises 14 residues. Per the germline V gene, CDR1 is DFQATT and CDR2 is SNEGSKA (reference sequence).

This clonotype was seen only a few times. This chain uses TRBV15 with TRBJ2-3; no firm D call. Trimming removed 3 bases at V and 4 bases at J, with 17 bases between. In germline, CDR1 is LNHNV, CDR2 YYDKDF (reference sequence). The CDR3 loop spans 16 amino acids. Here the CDR3 reads CATSSASRTLSDTQYF. CDR3 bases: TGTGCCACCAGCAGCGCCTCCAGGACCCTATCAGATACGCAGTATTTT.

The gene calls are TRBV20-1 and TRBJ2-1; TRBD2 matches at 10 bases. Germline V lookup: CDR1 DFQATT, CDR2 SNEGSKA (reference sequence). With 3 bases clipped from V and 7 bases from J, the junction kept 3 bases outside the gene matches. CDR3 length: 13 residues. The CDR3 sequence is CSARSSGSNEQFF. DNA of the CDR3: TGCAGTGCTAGGTCTAGCGGGAGTAATGAGCAGTTCTTC.

This clonotype has just a few counts. V and J are TRBV20-1 and TRBJ1-1; D is perhaps TRBD1 (5 bases). The CDR3 extends over 15 amino acids. The ends were cut back, 6 bases at V and 0 bases at J, with 17 bases in the middle. Germline V CDR1 and CDR2: DFQATT, SNEGSKA (reference sequence). The CDR3: CSAPGATALNTEAFF. CDR3 DNA: TGCAGTGCCCCCGGGGCGACGGCTCTGAACACTGAAGCTTTCTTT.

The chain links TRBV20-1 to TRBJ2-7, with 8 nucleotides matching TRBD2. The CDR3 extends over 12 amino acids. CDR1 and CDR2 (germline): DFQATT, SNEGSKA (reference sequence). V lost 5 bases to trimming and J lost 5 bases; unmatched junction nucleotides: 5. The CDR3 region has the DNA TGCAGTGCTTGGACTAGCTGGGACGAGCAGTACTTC. This sequence encodes CSAWTSWDEQYF.